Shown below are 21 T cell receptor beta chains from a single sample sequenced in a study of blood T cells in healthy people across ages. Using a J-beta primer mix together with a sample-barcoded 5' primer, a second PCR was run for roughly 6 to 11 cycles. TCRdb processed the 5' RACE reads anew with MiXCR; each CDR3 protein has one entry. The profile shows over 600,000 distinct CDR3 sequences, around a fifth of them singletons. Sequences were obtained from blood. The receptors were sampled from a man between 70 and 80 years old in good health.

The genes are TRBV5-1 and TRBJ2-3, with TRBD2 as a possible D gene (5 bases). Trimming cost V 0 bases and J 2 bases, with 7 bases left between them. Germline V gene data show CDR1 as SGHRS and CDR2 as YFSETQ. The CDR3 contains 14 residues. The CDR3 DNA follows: TGCGCCAGCAGCTTGGATCTAGCCACAGATACGCAGTATTTT. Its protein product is CASSLDLATDTQYF.

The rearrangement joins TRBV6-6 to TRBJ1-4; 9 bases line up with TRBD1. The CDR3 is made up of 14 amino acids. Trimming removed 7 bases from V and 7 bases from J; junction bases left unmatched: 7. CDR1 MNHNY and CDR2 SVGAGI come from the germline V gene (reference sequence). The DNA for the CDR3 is TGTGCCAGCAATCCGGGACAGGGACGTGAAAAACTGTTTTTT. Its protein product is CASNPGQGREKLFF.

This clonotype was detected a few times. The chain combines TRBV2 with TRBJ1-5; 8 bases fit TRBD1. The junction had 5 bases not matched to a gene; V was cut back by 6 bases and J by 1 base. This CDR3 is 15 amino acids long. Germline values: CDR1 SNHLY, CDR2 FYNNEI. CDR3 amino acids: CASSQGAQSNQPQHF. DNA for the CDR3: TGTGCCAGCAGCCAGGGGGCGCAGAGCAATCAGCCCCAGCATTTT. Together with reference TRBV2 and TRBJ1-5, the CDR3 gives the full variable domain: EPEVTQTPSHQVTQMGQEVILRCVPISNHLYFYWYRQILGQKVEFLVSFYNNEISEKSEIFDDQFSVERPDGSNFTLKIRSTKLEDSAMYFCASSQGAQSNQPQHFGDGTRLSIL.

In DNA form, the CDR3 reads TGTGCCAGCAGCTTAAAAGTGGGCCTGACCTACAATGAGCAGTTCTTC. Translating gives CASSLKVGLTYNEQFF. This chain links TRBV7-9 with TRBJ2-1; D not certain. Per germline, CDR1 SEHNR and CDR2 FQNEAQ (reference sequence). The CDR3 is made up of 16 amino acids. Trimming removed 2 bases at V and 2 bases at J, with 13 bases between.

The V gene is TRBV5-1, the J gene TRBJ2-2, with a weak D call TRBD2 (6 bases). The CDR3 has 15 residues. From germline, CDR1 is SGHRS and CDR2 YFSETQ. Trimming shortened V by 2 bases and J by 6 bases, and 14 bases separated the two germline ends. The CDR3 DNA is TGCGCCAGCAGCTTCGAAGGGACTGCTCCCGGGGAGCTGTTTTTT. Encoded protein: CASSFEGTAPGELFF.

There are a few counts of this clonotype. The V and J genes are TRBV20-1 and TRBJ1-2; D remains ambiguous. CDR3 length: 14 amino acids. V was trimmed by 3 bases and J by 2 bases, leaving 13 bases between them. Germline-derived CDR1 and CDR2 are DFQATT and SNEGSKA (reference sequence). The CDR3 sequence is CSASGVGSNYGYTF. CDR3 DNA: TGCAGTGCTAGTGGGGTTGGGTCCAACTATGGCTACACCTTC.

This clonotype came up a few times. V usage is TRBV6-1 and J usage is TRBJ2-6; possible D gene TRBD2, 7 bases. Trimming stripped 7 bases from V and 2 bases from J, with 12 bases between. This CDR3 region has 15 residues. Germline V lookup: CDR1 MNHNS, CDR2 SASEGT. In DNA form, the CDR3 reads TGTGCCAGCAAGAAGGGGGGGGCTGGGGCCAACGTCCTGACTTTC. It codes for CASKKGGAGANVLTF.

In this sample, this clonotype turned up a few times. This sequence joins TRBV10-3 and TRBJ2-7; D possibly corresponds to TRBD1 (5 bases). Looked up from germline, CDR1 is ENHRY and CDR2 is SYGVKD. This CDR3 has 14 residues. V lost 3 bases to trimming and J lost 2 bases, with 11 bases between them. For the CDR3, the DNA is TGTGCCATCAGTGATACCAGGGTCCCCTACGAGCAGTACTTC. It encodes CAISDTRVPYEQYF.

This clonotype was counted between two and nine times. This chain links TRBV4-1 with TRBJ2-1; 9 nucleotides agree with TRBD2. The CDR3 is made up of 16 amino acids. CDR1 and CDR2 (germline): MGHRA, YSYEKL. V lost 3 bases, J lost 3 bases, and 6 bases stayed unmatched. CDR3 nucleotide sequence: TGCGCCAGCAGCCAGGAGAGCGGGGGGAACTACAATGAGCAGTTCTTC. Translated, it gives CASSQESGGNYNEQFF.

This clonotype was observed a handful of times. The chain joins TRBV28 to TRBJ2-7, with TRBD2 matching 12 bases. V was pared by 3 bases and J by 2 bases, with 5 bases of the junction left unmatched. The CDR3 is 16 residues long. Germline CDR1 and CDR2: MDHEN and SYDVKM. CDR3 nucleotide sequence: TGTGCCAGCAGTTTCGACCGACTAGCGGGAGCCTACGAGCAGTACTTC. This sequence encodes CASSFDRLAGAYEQYF.

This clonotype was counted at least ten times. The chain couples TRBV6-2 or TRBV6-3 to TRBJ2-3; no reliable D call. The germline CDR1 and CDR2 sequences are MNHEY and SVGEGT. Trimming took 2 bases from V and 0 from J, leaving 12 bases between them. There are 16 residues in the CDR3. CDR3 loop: CASSYVTATSTDTQYF. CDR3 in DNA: TGTGCCAGCAGTTACGTAACAGCGACGAGCACAGATACGCAGTATTTT.

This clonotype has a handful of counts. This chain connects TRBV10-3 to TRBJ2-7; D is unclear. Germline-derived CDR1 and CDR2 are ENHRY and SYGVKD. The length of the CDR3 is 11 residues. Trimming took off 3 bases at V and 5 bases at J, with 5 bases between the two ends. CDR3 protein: CAISDSNEQYF. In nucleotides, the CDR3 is TGTGCCATCAGTGACAGTAACGAGCAGTACTTC.

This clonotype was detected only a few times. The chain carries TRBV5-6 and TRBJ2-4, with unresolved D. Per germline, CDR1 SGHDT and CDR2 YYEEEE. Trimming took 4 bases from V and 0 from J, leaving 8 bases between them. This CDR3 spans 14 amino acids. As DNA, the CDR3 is TGTGCCAGCAGCGACTGGATAGCCAAAAACATTCAGTACTTC. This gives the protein CASSDWIAKNIQYF.

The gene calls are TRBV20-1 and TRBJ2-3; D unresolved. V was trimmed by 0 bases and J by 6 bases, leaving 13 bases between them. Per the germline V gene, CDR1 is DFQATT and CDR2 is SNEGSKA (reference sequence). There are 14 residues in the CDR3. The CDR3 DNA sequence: TGCAGTGCTAGAGATGGAAGCGCTCGGGATACGCAGTATTTT. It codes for CSARDGSARDTQYF.

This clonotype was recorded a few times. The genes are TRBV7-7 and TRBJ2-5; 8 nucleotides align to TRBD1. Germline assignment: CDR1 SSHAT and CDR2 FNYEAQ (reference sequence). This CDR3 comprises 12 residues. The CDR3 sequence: CASGGQGETQYF. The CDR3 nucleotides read TGTGCTAGCGGCGGACAGGGAGAGACCCAGTACTTC.

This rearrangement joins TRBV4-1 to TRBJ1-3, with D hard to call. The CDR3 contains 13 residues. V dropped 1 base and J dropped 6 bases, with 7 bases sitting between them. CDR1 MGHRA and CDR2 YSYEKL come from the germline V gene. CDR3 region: CASSQAPANTIYF. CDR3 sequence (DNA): TGCGCCAGCAGCCAAGCCCCGGCAAACACCATATATTTT.

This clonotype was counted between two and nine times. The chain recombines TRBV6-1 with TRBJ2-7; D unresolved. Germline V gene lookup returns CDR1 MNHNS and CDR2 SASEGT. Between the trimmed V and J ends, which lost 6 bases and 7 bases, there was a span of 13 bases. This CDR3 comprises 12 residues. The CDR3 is CASSDGVWEQYF. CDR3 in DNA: TGTGCCAGCAGCGATGGGGTCTGGGAGCAGTACTTC.

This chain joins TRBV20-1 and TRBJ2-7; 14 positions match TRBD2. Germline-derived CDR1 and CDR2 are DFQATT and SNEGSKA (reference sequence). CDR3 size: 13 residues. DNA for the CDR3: TGCAGCGCCGGGACTAGCGGGAGCTACGAGCAGTACTTC. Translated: CSAGTSGSYEQYF.

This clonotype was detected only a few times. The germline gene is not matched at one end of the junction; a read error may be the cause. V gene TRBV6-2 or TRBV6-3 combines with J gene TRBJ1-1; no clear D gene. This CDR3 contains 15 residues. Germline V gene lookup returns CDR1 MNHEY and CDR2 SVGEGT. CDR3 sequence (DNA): TGTGCCGGCAGTTCGCCAGCGTTTACGAACACTGAAGCTTTCTTT. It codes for CAGSSPAFTNTEAFF.

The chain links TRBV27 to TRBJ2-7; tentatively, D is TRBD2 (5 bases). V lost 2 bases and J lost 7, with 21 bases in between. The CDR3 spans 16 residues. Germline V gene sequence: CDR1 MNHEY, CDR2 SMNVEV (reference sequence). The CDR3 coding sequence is TGTGCCAGCAGTTTAAGCTTGCTAGCCTCGGGCCGGGAGCAGTACTTC. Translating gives CASSLSLLASGREQYF.

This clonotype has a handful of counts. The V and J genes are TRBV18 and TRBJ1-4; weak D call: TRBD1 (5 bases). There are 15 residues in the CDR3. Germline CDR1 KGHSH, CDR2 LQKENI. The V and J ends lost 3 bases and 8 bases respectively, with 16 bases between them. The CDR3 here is CASSPSRVPLEKLFF. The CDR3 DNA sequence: TGTGCCAGCTCACCCAGCAGGGTCCCCCTGGAAAAACTGTTTTTT.